Listed here is a single T cell receptor (beta chain). What it binds is unknown. These data are taken from a study of cytomegalovirus exposure and HLA in healthy donors. Study-level points and caveats: The study labeled more than 150 TCR beta chains cytomegalovirus-associated.

Separate from the 666-subject first cohort was the roughly 130-subject validation cohort, to which the donors belonged. V was clipped by 2 bases and J by 2 bases; unmatched bases: 1. The CDR3 contains 15 residues. Germline V lookup: CDR1 MNHNS, CDR2 SASEGT. Assay used: immunoSEQ multiplex PCR; TCRdb lists only in-frame clones, some missing. The sample lists about 130,000 clones; approximately 90% were seen once. This TCR was sampled from a woman aged 30 to 39 in good health and CMV-seropositive. V gene TRBV6-1 combines with J gene TRBJ2-5; 11 bases are shared with TRBD2. Specimen: PBMCs. The CDR3 loop reads CASSEIAGGQETQYF. The CDR3 DNA is TGTGCCAGCAGTGAAATAGCGGGGGGGCAAGAGACCCAGTACTTC.